What follows are 26 T cell receptor beta chains derived from one specimen sequenced in a study of T cells in Graves' hyperthyroidism and ophthalmopathy. RNA transcripts yielded amplified TCR beta CDR3 regions. The TCR CDR3 first-round RT-PCR relied on the HTBI primer set. TCRdb used MiXCR to reprocess the multiplex PCR reads, holding one entry per CDR3 protein. The sample includes around 600,000 distinct CDR3 sequences, around 16% of them seen just once. The sample taken for sequencing was blood. These receptors were obtained from a woman aged 30 to 39 with Graves' hyperthyroidism.

A few counts support this clonotype. The CDR3 DNA reads as TGTGCCAGCAGCGTAGGGGCAGACAGATACGAGCAGTACTTC. Translating gives CASSVGADRYEQYF. This chain connects TRBV9 to TRBJ2-7, with a possible D match to TRBD1 (5 bases). The germline V gene has CDR1 SGDLS and CDR2 YYNGEE. The CDR3 sequence is 14 residues long. V lost 0 bases and J lost 4, with 11 bases in between.

This CDR3 is CASGSFPPNVYSNQPQHF. In nucleotides, the CDR3 is TGTGCTAGTGGTTCGTTCCCTCCGAACGTTTATAGCAATCAGCCCCAGCATTTT. The chain uses TRBV12-5 and TRBJ1-5, with D uncertain. Germline assignment: CDR1 LGHNT and CDR2 FRNRAP. This CDR3 is built from 18 residues. The ends were cut back, 4 bases at V and 0 bases at J, with 19 bases in the middle. The whole variable domain, remainder taken from reference TRBV12-5 and TRBJ1-5, is DARVTQTPRHKVTEMGQEVTMRCQPILGHNTVFWYRQTMMQGLELLAYFRNRAPLDDSGMPKDRFSAEMPDATLATLKIQPSEPRDSAVYFCASGSFPPNVYSNQPQHFGDGTRLSIL.

This clonotype was seen a handful of times. The J gene is TRBJ2-6, the V gene TRBV3-1; 7 bases are shared with TRBD2. CDR1 is LGHDT and CDR2 is YNNKEL in the germline V gene (reference sequence). V lost 0 bases to trimming and J lost 17 bases; unmatched junction nucleotides: 7. CDR3 length: 13 residues. Here the CDR3 reads CASSQDVAGRVTF. CDR3 nucleotides: TGTGCCAGCAGCCAAGACGTCGCGGGGAGGGTGACTTTC.

This clonotype came up many times. The chain uses TRBV5-5 and TRBJ1-1; no reliable D call. Between the trimmed V and J ends, which lost 0 bases and 6 bases, there was a span of 9 bases. From germline, CDR1 is SGHKS and CDR2 YYEKEE (reference sequence). CDR3 size: 13 residues. CDR3 sequence reads: CASSLGASPEAFF. The CDR3 DNA is TGTGCCAGCAGCTTGGGGGCATCCCCTGAAGCTTTCTTT.

In its sample, this clonotype was seen a few times. The CDR3 reads CASSLVTGANVLTF. CDR3 bases: TGCGCCAGCAGCTTGGTTACCGGGGCCAACGTCCTGACTTTC. V is TRBV5-1 and J is TRBJ2-6, with D unresolved. Trimming removed 0 bases at V and 4 bases at J, with 5 bases between. This CDR3 region has 14 residues. CDR1 and CDR2 (germline): SGHRS, YFSETQ.

At least ten counts were recorded for this clonotype. The rearrangement uses TRBV12-3 or TRBV12-4 and TRBJ2-5, with TRBD1 as a possible D gene (5 bases). Trimming stripped 3 bases from V and 3 bases from J, with 8 bases between. The CDR3 loop spans 13 amino acids. The CDR3 is CASSLGLKETQYF. CDR3 coding DNA: TGTGCCAGCAGTTTGGGGCTCAAAGAGACCCAGTACTTC.

CDR3 DNA sequence: TGTGCCTGGAGTGCCGCGGGACAGGGGTCTGGAAACACCATATATTTT. This gives the protein CAWSAAGQGSGNTIYF. The rearrangement links TRBV30 to TRBJ1-3, with 10 bases that match TRBD1. The germline gives CDR1 GTSNPN, CDR2 SVGIG (reference sequence). The ends lost 1 base at V and 1 base at J; junction bases unmatched: 4. The CDR3 contains 16 residues.

This sequence joins TRBV6-1 and TRBJ2-2; the match to TRBD1 covers 9 bases. The CDR3 sequence is 13 residues long. Trimming took 8 bases from V and 6 from J; bases not matched to a gene: 4. Germline loops: CDR1 MNHNS, CDR2 SASEGT. In DNA, the CDR3 is TGTGCCAGCCCTGACAGGGGGGCCGGGGAGCTGTTTTTT. Amino acids: CASPDRGAGELFF.

The table lists this clonotype with many counts. The J gene is TRBJ1-1, the V gene TRBV5-5, with D tentatively TRBD1 (5 bases). Trimming took off 0 bases at V and 6 bases at J, with 18 bases between the two ends. Per the germline V gene, CDR1 is SGHKS and CDR2 is YYEKEE (reference sequence). The length of the CDR3 is 16 residues. The chain's CDR3 is CASSLAETIRGPEAFF. The CDR3 region has the DNA TGTGCCAGCAGCTTGGCTGAAACCATAAGGGGACCTGAAGCTTTCTTT.

In its sample, this clonotype was seen many times. The genes are TRBV5-1 and TRBJ2-3, with a possible D match to TRBD1 (5 bases). Germline CDR1 is SGHRS and CDR2 is YFSETQ. The CDR3 has 16 amino acids. Trimming stripped 0 bases from V and 1 base from J, with 12 bases between. The DNA for the CDR3 is TGCGCCAGCAGCTTGGTCGGTAGGGGTGGCACAGATACGCAGTATTTT. Its protein product is CASSLVGRGGTDTQYF. Complete variable domain (other parts from reference TRBV5-1 and TRBJ2-3): KAGVTQTPRYLIKTRGQQVTLSCSPISGHRSVSWYQQTPGQGLQFLFEYFSETQRNKGNFPGRFSGRQFSNSRSEMNVSTLELGDSALYLCASSLVGRGGTDTQYFGPGTRLTVL.

The table lists this clonotype with a few counts. CDR3 bases: TGTGCCAGCAGCGTCGGACTAGGGGCAGCGACCAATGAGCAGTTCTTC. Residues: CASSVGLGAATNEQFF. This chain joins TRBV9 and TRBJ2-1, with 7 nucleotides matching TRBD2. V trimming: 2 bases; J trimming: 6 bases; junction bases outside the gene matches: 11. This CDR3 has 16 residues. CDR1 and CDR2 from the germline V gene are SGDLS and YYNGEE.

Many counts were recorded for this clonotype. The chain links TRBV7-2 to TRBJ1-3; weak D call: TRBD1 (5 bases). Germline V gene data show CDR1 as SGHTA and CDR2 as FQGNSA. The CDR3 contains 15 residues. V was trimmed by 5 bases and J by 0 bases, leaving 11 bases between them. The CDR3 DNA sequence: TGTGCCAGCAGCGGGGGTACGAGCTCTGGAAACACCATATATTTT. It encodes CASSGGTSSGNTIYF.

This clonotype was picked up many times. The chain employs TRBV10-3 and TRBJ2-3; TRBD2 might be the D (5 bases). The CDR3 has 14 amino acids. Looked up from germline, CDR1 is ENHRY and CDR2 is SYGVKD. Trimming left V 9 bases short and J 0 bases short, with 13 bases between. As DNA, the CDR3 is TGTGCCATTTCCTCGGAGGTTAGCACAGATACGCAGTATTTT. This gives the protein CAISSEVSTDTQYF.

Ten or more counts support this clonotype. The chain couples TRBV20-1 to TRBJ2-1; 8 positions match TRBD2. Germline V gene lookup returns CDR1 DFQATT and CDR2 SNEGSKA (reference sequence). CDR3 length equals 15 residues. Trimming at V came to 5 bases and at J to 5 bases, leaving 11 bases not matched to a gene. The CDR3 coding sequence is TGCAGTGCTTACCTGACTAGCGAGCCCGACAATGAGCAGTTCTTC. Protein: CSAYLTSEPDNEQFF.

This clonotype was counted many times. V usage is TRBV7-6 and J usage is TRBJ2-1; 14 nucleotides line up with TRBD2. Germline CDR1 and CDR2: SGHVS and FNYEAQ. Losses at the gene ends were 7 bases for V and 1 base for J; bases not matched to a gene: 15. The CDR3 totals 20 residues. CDR3 DNA sequence: TGTGCCAGCACCCCCGGACTAGCGGGAGGAGGGGCAGGTTCCTACAATGAGCAGTTCTTC. This sequence encodes CASTPGLAGGGAGSYNEQFF.

CDR3 bases: TGCAGCCCATATCGCAACAATGAGCAGTTCTTC. It codes for CSPYRNNEQFF. The V and J genes are TRBV29-1 and TRBJ2-1; D is unclear. This CDR3 has 11 amino acids. Germline values: CDR1 SQVTM, CDR2 ANQGSEA. Trimming left V 8 bases short and J 5 bases short, with 10 bases between.

Comment on this clonotype: A much larger clone differs from this one at a single base, so this may be a read error. The V gene is TRBV5-1, the J gene TRBJ2-1; 11 positions agree with TRBD2. CDR1 and CDR2 (germline): SGHRS, YFSETQ. The CDR3 is 16 residues long. The J segment lost 6 bases and the V segment lost 0 bases, leaving 5 bases of the junction unmatched. In nucleotides, the CDR3 is TGCGCCAGCAGCTTGGGACTAGCGGGATATTCCAATGAGCAGTTCTTC. It yields the protein CASSLGLAGYSNEQFF. Filled out from reference TRBV5-1 and TRBJ2-1, the complete variable domain reads KAGVTQTPRYLIKTRGQQVTLSCSPISGHRSVSWYQQTPGQGLQFLFEYFSETQRNKGNFPGRFSGRQFSNSRSEMNVSTLELGDSALYLCASSLGLAGYSNEQFFGPGTRLTVL.

The table lists this clonotype with many counts. The J gene is TRBJ1-5, the V gene TRBV6-1; 11 bases line up with TRBD1. CDR1 MNHNS and CDR2 SASEGT come from the germline V gene. The CDR3 totals 19 residues. V lost 6 bases, J lost 1 base, and 14 bases stayed unmatched. The CDR3 sequence is CASSPKRGQGDGSNQPQHF. CDR3 coding DNA: TGTGCCAGCAGCCCAAAGCGGGGACAGGGGGATGGGAGCAATCAGCCCCAGCATTTT.

This clonotype was observed a handful of times. The chain has TRBV18 and TRBJ1-1; TRBD1 might be the D (6 bases). Looked up from germline, CDR1 is KGHSH and CDR2 is LQKENI. This CDR3 is 15 amino acids long. V was cut by 6 bases and J by 1 base, with 15 bases left in between. The CDR3 DNA sequence: TGTGCCAGCTCGTATCGCCGGGACAAGAACACTGAAGCTTTCTTT. This encodes CASSYRRDKNTEAFF.

The chain is built from TRBV10-2 and TRBJ2-1, with D possibly matching TRBD2 (5 bases). Germline CDR1 and CDR2: WSHSY and SAAADI. V lost 1 base, J lost 4 bases, and 14 bases lay in between. The CDR3 totals 16 residues. The chain's CDR3 is CASSEYLKRMYNEQFF. In DNA form, the CDR3 reads TGCGCCAGCAGTGAGTACTTGAAGCGGATGTACAATGAGCAGTTCTTC.

The chain carries TRBV27 and TRBJ1-2; D is unclear. Germline values: CDR1 MNHEY, CDR2 SMNVEV (reference sequence). CDR3 length: 15 residues. V lost 5 bases and J 5 bases, leaving 18 bases between the germline ends. The CDR3, as DNA: TGTGCCAGCAGTCAACGCAATACTTTGACTTATGGCTACACCTTC. Amino acid sequence: CASSQRNTLTYGYTF.

This clonotype was counted ten times or more. CDR3 sequence (DNA): TGTGCCAGCAGTTGGGGACAGAGCAATCAGCCCCAGCATTTT. This translates into CASSWGQSNQPQHF. The chain links TRBV11-2 to TRBJ1-5, with 7 bases fitting TRBD1. Germline loops: CDR1 SGHAT, CDR2 FQNNGV. The CDR3 loop spans 14 amino acids. The V gene end was trimmed by 6 bases and the J gene end by 1 base; junction bases not matched to a gene: 3.

The chain links TRBV3-1 to TRBJ2-3; 12 positions match TRBD2. V lost 6 bases and J lost 4; bases outside the gene matches: 8. The CDR3 totals 16 residues. Germline values: CDR1 LGHDT, CDR2 YNNKEL (reference sequence). CDR3 in amino acids: CASRLTLAGGPDTQYF. The CDR3 DNA reads TGTGCCAGCAGACTCACCCTAGCGGGAGGGCCAGATACGCAGTATTTT.

This clonotype was seen a few times. The chain has TRBV5-1 and TRBJ2-5; 7 bases are a match to TRBD1. The length of the CDR3 is 14 residues. With V trimmed by 4 bases and J by 0 bases, 3 bases remained unmatched. Germline V gives CDR1 SGHRS, CDR2 YFSETQ. The CDR3 region has the DNA TGCGCCAGCAGCCGGGGACAGTACCAAGAGACCCAGTACTTC. This codes for CASSRGQYQETQYF.

This clonotype was seen ten or more times. The chain employs TRBV5-1 and TRBJ2-1; 12 nucleotides line up with TRBD2. CDR1 is SGHRS, CDR2 YFSETQ, per germline. CDR3 length: 20 amino acids. Trimming took 5 bases from V and 4 from J; bases not matched to a gene: 19. The CDR3 DNA reads as TGCGCCAGCAGGGGAGGACTAGCGGGATTCCCAGTCCTCCCGTACAATGAGCAGTTCTTC. Translating gives CASRGGLAGFPVLPYNEQFF.

This clonotype was observed at least ten times. The chain couples TRBV30 to TRBJ2-2; TRBD1 or TRBD2 may be the D gene (7 bases each). V gave up 2 bases and J gave up 7 bases, with 14 bases separating them. The CDR3 is 14 amino acids. Germline assignment: CDR1 GTSNPN and CDR2 SVGIG (reference sequence). CDR3 region: CAWSLTGRGGELFF. CDR3 nucleotide sequence: TGTGCCTGGAGTCTGACAGGGAGGGGCGGGGAGCTGTTTTTT.